These 21 T cell receptor beta chains share one sample of origin, sequenced in a study of CXCR3-negative and CXCR3-positive naive CD8 T cells. Notes on the study in general: CXCR3-positive naive cells had more hydrophobic TRB CDR3s than CXCR3-negative naive cells.

UMI-labeled 5' RACE yielded the TRB cDNA libraries. TCRdb reanalyzed the 5' RACE reads and collapses them to one entry per CDR3 protein, without DNA. This sample's clone table lists some 150,000 distinct CDR3 sequences. Antigens of these TCRs are unknown. The source material was naive CXCR3+ CD8+ T cells from blood. Noted subset: CD45RO-CCR7+CD27+CD95- naive CD8+ T cells expressing CXCR3 (TNR3+). The receptors stem from a human donor in good health. Some clones in this sample may be carry-over from other donors' samples.

The chain carries TRBV5-6 and TRBJ2-1; without DNA, the TCRdb call of TRBD2 cannot be checked. This CDR3 region has 15 residues. Germline V gene lookup returns CDR1 SGHDT and CDR2 YYEEEE. The CDR3 loop is CASSLRADYRNEQFF.

This chain connects TRBV15 to TRBJ2-7; TCRdb returns TRBD2, unconfirmable since there is no DNA. The CDR3 contains 17 residues. From germline, CDR1 is LNHNV and CDR2 YYDKDF (reference sequence). CDR3 loop: CATSRDIGLAEIYEQYF.

This chain joins TRBV29-1 and TRBJ2-7. In germline, CDR1 is SQVTM, CDR2 ANQGSEA. This CDR3 contains 14 residues. CDR3 in amino acids: CSVEDRGAGYEQYF.

The chain recombines TRBV6-6 with TRBJ2-5; the D gene TCRdb calls, TRBD1, cannot be checked with no DNA. Germline V gene data show CDR1 as MNHNY and CDR2 as SVGAGI (reference sequence). The CDR3 loop spans 11 amino acids. The chain's CDR3 is CASTRSETQYF.

The rearrangement uses TRBV5-6 and TRBJ1-1. The CDR3 is 15 residues long. Germline V CDR1 and CDR2: SGHDT, YYEEEE. CDR3 loop: CASSLRWGVSTEAFF.

This chain uses TRBV7-9 with TRBJ2-1; TCRdb selects TRBD2, and the lack of DNA leaves this call unchecked. Germline V gives CDR1 SEHNR, CDR2 FQNEAQ (reference sequence). The CDR3 has 14 amino acids. CDR3 region: CASSSEREVNEQFF.

CDR3 in amino acids: CASSFQFPGLAGVKNTGELFF. The chain joins TRBV5-1 to TRBJ2-2; TCRdb calls TRBD2, which cannot be checked without DNA. Per germline, CDR1 SGHRS and CDR2 YFSETQ. The CDR3 consists of 21 residues.

The chain couples TRBV29-1 to TRBJ1-1; TCRdb's assignment of TRBD1 cannot be checked, as there is no DNA. The CDR3 covers 14 residues. CDR1 SQVTM and CDR2 ANQGSEA come from the germline V gene. The CDR3 protein is CSVPGQGVRTEAFF. Using reference TRBV29-1 and TRBJ1-1 for the parts outside the CDR3, the full variable domain is SAVISQKPSRDICQRGTSLTIQCQVDSQVTMMFWYRQQPGQSLTLIATANQGSEATYESGFVIDKFPISRPNLTFSTLTVSNMSPEDSSIYLCSVPGQGVRTEAFFGQGTRLTVV.

The chain joins TRBV28 to TRBJ2-5. The CDR3 sequence is 11 residues long. Germline CDR1 MDHEN, CDR2 SYDVKM. CDR3 protein: CASSLLADQYF.

The chain couples TRBV4-1 to TRBJ2-2; TCRdb returns TRBD1, unconfirmable since there is no DNA. There are 16 residues in the CDR3. Germline V lookup: CDR1 MGHRA, CDR2 YSYEKL. CDR3 loop: CASSYQTGKSTGELFF.

The chain joins TRBV4-1 to TRBJ2-7. Germline V gene data show CDR1 as MGHRA and CDR2 as YSYEKL. The CDR3 is 15 residues long. The CDR3 protein is CASSQDLGSGYEQYF.

The chain combines TRBV4-3 with TRBJ2-4; TCRdb designates TRBD1, a call that cannot be tested without DNA. The CDR3 is made up of 15 amino acids. Germline V CDR1 and CDR2: LGHNA, YSLEER. The CDR3 protein is CASSQTGDPKNIQYF.

The rearrangement links TRBV5-5 to TRBJ1-2. The germline gives CDR1 SGHKS, CDR2 YYEKEE (reference sequence). This CDR3 is 15 amino acids long. The CDR3 sequence is CASSLARSTNYGYTF.

The genes are TRBV6-6 and TRBJ1-5. The CDR3 is 14 amino acids. Germline CDR1 MNHNY, CDR2 SVGAGI (reference sequence). This CDR3 is CASGGTLSNQPQHF.

The rearrangement joins TRBV21-1 to TRBJ2-2; as DNA is missing, the TRBD1 call by TCRdb cannot be tested. TRBV21-1 is labeled a pseudogene. This CDR3 contains 18 residues. The CDR3: CASSKWHFWDRDTGELFF.

The V gene is TRBV7-3, the J gene TRBJ1-1; with no DNA, the TCRdb D assignment of TRBD1 cannot be verified. The CDR3 covers 13 residues. Germline values: CDR1 SGHTA, CDR2 FQGTGA. The CDR3 is CASSLPGSGEAFF.

The rearrangement joins TRBV19 to TRBJ1-1; the D gene TCRdb calls, TRBD1, cannot be checked with no DNA. Germline-derived CDR1 and CDR2 are LNHDA and SQIVND (reference sequence). The CDR3 is made up of 15 amino acids. CDR3 residues: CASSPTTGFYTEAFF.

This chain uses TRBV7-9 with TRBJ2-7. The CDR3 length is 13 residues. Germline V gene data show CDR1 as SEHNR and CDR2 as FQNEAQ (reference sequence). The CDR3 here is CASSHPTAYEQYF.

The CDR3 sequence is CASSFNWDTQYF. V is TRBV12-3 or TRBV12-4 and J is TRBJ2-3. CDR3 length: 12 residues.

The chain carries TRBV29-1 and TRBJ1-5; TCRdb's assignment of TRBD1 cannot be checked, as there is no DNA. Germline CDR1 and CDR2: SQVTM and ANQGSEA. The CDR3 is 14 amino acids. CDR3: CSVEGTDSNQPQHF.

The rearrangement uses TRBV13 and TRBJ1-2. This CDR3 has 14 amino acids. The germline V gene has CDR1 PRHDT and CDR2 FYEKMQ (reference sequence). CDR3 region: CASSLGGSDYGYTF.